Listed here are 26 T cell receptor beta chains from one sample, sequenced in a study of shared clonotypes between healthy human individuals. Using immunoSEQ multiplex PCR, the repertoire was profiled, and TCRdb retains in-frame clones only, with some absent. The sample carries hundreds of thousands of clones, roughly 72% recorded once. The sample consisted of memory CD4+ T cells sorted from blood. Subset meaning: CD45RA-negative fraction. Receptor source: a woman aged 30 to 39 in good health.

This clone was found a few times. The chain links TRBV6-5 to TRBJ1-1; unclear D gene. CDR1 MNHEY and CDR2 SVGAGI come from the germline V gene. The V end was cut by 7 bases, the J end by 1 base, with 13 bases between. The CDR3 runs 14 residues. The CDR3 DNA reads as TGTGCCAGCACCCCCCTAAACCCGAACACTGAAGCTTTCTTT. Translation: CASTPLNPNTEAFF.

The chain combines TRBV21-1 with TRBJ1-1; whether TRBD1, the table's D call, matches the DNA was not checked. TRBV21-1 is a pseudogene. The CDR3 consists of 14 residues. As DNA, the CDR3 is TGTGCCAGCAGCGTACGGCCAGGGAACACTGAAGCTTTCTTT. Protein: CASSVRPGNTEAFF.

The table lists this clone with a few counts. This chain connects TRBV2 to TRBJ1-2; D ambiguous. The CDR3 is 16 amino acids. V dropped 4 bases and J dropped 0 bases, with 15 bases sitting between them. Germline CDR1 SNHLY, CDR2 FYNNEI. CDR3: CASSGKGTLTNYGYTF. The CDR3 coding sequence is TGTGCCAGCAGTGGGAAGGGAACTTTAACTAACTATGGCTACACCTTC. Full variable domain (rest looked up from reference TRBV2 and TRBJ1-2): EPEVTQTPSHQVTQMGQEVILRCVPISNHLYFYWYRQILGQKVEFLVSFYNNEISEKSEIFDDQFSVERPDGSNFTLKIRSTKLEDSAMYFCASSGKGTLTNYGYTFGSGTRLTVV.

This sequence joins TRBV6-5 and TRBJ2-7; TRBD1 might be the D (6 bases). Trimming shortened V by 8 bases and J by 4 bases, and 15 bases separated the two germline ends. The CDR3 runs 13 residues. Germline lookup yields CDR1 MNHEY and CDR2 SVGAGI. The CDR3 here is CASEQGQRYEQYF. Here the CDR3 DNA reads TGTGCCAGCGAACAGGGACAACGGTACGAGCAGTACTTC.

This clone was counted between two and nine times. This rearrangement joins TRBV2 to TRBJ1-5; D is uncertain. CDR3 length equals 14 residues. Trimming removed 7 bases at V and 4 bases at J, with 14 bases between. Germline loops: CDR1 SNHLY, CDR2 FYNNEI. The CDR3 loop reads CASNRAERNQPQHF. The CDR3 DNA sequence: TGTGCCAGCAACCGGGCCGAAAGGAATCAGCCCCAGCATTTT.

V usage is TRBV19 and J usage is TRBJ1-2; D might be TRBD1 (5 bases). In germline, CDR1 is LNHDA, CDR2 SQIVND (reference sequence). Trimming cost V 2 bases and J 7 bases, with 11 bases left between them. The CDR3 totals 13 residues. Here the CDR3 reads CASSITGDTGYTF. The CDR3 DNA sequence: TGTGCCAGTAGTATAACGGGGGATACTGGCTACACCTTC.

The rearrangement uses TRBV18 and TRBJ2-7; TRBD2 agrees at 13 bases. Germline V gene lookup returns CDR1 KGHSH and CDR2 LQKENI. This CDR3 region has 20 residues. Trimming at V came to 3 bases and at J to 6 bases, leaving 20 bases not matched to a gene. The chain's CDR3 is CASSPKDPGTSGAFHREQYF. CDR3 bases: TGTGCCAGCTCACCGAAGGATCCCGGGACTAGCGGGGCCTTTCATCGCGAGCAGTACTTC.

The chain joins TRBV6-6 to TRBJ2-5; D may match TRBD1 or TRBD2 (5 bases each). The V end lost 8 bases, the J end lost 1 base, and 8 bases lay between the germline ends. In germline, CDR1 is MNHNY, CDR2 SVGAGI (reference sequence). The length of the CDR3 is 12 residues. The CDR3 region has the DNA TGTGCCAGCGGTGGGACCCAAGAGACCCAGTACTTC. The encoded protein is CASGGTQETQYF.

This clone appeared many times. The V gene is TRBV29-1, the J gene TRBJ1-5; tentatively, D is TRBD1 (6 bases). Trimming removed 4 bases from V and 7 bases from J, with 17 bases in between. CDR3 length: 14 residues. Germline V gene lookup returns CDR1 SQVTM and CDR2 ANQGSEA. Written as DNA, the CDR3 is TGCAGCGTTGCAACTGCCGGGGGCGGCCAGCCCCAGCATTTT. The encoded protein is CSVATAGGGQPQHF. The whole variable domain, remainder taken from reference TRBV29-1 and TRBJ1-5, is SAVISQKPSRDICQRGTSLTIQCQVDSQVTMMFWYRQQPGQSLTLIATANQGSEATYESGFVIDKFPISRPNLTFSTLTVSNMSPEDSSIYLCSVATAGGGQPQHFGDGTRLSIL.

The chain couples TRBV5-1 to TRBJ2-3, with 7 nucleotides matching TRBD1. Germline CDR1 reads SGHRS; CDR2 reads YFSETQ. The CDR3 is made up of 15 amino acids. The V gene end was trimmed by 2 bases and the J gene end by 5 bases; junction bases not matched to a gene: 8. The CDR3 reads CASSLMTGQGDTQYF. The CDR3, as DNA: TGCGCCAGCAGCTTAATGACAGGGCAGGGAGATACGCAGTATTTT.

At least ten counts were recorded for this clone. In nucleotides, the CDR3 is TGTGCCAGCAGCCTGACAGGGATACCCTACGAGCAGTACTTC. This gives the protein CASSLTGIPYEQYF. V gene TRBV7-9 combines with J gene TRBJ2-7, with 7 bases that match TRBD1. After removal of 5 bases from V and 2 bases from J, the junction contained 6 bases not matched to a gene. Germline CDR1 SEHNR, CDR2 FQNEAQ (reference sequence). The CDR3 sequence is 14 residues long.

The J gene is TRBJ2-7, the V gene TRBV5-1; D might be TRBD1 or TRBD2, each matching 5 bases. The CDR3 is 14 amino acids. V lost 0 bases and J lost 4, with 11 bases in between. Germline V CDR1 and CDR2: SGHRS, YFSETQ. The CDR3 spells CASSLARDGYEQYF. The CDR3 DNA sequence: TGCGCCAGCAGCTTGGCCAGGGACGGGTACGAGCAGTACTTC.

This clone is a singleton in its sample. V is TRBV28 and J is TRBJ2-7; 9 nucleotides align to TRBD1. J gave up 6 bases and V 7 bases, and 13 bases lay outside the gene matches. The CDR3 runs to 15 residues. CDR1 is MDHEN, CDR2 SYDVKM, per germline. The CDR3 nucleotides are TGTGCCAGCACCCTCGCCCCGGGACAGGGTGCCGAGCAGTACTTC. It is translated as CASTLAPGQGAEQYF.

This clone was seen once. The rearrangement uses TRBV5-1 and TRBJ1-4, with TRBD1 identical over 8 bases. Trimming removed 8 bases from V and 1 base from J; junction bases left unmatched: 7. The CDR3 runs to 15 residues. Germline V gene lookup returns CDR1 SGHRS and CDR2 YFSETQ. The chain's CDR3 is CARDRVGITNEKLFF. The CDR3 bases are TGCGCCAGGGACAGGGTGGGAATAACTAATGAAAAACTGTTTTTT.

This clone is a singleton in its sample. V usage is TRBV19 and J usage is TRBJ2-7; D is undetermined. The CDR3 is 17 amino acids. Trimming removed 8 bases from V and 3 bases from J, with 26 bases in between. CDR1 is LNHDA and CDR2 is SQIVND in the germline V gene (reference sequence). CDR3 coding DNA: TGTGCCAGTTCTCGGACCGGTAGGGCGGCCGATCTCTACGAGCAGTACTTC. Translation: CASSRTGRAADLYEQYF.

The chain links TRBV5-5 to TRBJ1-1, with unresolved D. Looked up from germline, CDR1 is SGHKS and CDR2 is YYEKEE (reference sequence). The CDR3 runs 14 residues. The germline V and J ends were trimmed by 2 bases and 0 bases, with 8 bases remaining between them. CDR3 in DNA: TGTGCCAGCAGCTTCTCTCCCCTGAACACTGAAGCTTTCTTT. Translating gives CASSFSPLNTEAFF.

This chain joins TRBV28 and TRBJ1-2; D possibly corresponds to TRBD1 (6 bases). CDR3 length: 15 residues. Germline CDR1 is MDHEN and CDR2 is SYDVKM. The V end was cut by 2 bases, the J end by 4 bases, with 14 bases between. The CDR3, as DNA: TGTGCCAGCAGTTTAGTGGGGGGGCTGTCCTATGGCTACACCTTC. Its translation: CASSLVGGLSYGYTF.

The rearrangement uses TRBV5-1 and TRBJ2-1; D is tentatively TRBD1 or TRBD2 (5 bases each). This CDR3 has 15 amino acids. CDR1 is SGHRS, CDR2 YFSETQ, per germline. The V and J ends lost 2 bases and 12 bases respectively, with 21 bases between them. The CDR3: CASSFGSGTSDVQFF. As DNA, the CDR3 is TGCGCCAGCAGCTTTGGGTCCGGGACCTCCGACGTGCAGTTCTTC.

Here the CDR3 DNA reads TGTGCCAGCAGAGGGACTACAACTAAAGAGACCCAGTACTTC. As protein: CASRGTTTKETQYF. The rearrangement links TRBV6-1 to TRBJ2-5; TRBD2 matches 7 bases. The CDR3 loop spans 14 amino acids. V dropped 6 bases and J dropped 3; count of bases not matched to a gene: 7. Germline values: CDR1 MNHNS, CDR2 SASEGT.

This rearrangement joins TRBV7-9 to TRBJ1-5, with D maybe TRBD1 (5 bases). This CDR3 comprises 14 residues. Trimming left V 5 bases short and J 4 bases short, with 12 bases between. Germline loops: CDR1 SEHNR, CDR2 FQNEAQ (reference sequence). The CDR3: CASSPKGRNQPQHF. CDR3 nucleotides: TGTGCCAGCAGCCCAAAGGGACGTAATCAGCCCCAGCATTTT.

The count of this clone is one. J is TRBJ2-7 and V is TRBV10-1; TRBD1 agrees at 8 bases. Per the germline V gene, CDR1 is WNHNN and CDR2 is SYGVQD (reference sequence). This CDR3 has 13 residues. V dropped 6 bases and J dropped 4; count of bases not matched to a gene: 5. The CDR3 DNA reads TGCGCCAGCAGGGTCAGGGGGCGATACGAGCAGTACTTC. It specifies CASRVRGRYEQYF.

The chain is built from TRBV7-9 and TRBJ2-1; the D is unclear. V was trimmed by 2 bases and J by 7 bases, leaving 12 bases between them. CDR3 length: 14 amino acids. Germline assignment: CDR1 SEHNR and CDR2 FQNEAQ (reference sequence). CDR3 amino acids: CASSLNYGSNEQFF. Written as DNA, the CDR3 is TGTGCCAGCAGCTTAAACTACGGGTCTAATGAGCAGTTCTTC. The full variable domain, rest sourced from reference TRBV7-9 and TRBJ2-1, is DTGVSQNPRHKITKRGQNVTFRCDPISEHNRLYWYRQTLGQGPEFLTYFQNEAQLEKSRLLSDRFSAERPKGSFSTLEIQRTEQGDSAMYLCASSLNYGSNEQFFGPGTRLTVL.

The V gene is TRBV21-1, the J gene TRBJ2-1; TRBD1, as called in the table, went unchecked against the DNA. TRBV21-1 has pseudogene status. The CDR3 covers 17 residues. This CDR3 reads CASSKLRPREGCNEQFF. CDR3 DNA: TGTGCCAGCAGCAAATTGCGCCCCAGGGAAGGATGCAATGAGCAGTTCTTC.

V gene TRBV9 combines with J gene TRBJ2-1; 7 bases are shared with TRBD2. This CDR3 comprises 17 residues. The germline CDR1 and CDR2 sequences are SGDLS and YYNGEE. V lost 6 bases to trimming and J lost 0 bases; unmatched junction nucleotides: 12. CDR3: CASTRLATLISYNEQFF. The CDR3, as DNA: TGTGCCAGCACCAGACTAGCTACACTAATCTCCTACAATGAGCAGTTCTTC.

The CDR3, as DNA: TGTGCCAGCCATGGGACAGCCACTAACTATGGCTACACCTTC. Protein product: CASHGTATNYGYTF. V and J are TRBV28 and TRBJ1-2; 7 bases match TRBD1. Per the germline V gene, CDR1 is MDHEN and CDR2 is SYDVKM. V lost 8 bases and J lost 0; bases outside the gene matches: 6. CDR3 length: 14 amino acids.

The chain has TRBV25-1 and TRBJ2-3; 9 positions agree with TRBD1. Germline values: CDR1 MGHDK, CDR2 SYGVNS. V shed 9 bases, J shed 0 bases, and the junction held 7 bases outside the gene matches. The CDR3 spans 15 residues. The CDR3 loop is CASTIGQGSTDTQYF. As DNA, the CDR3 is TGTGCCAGTACCATAGGACAGGGGAGCACAGATACGCAGTATTTT.